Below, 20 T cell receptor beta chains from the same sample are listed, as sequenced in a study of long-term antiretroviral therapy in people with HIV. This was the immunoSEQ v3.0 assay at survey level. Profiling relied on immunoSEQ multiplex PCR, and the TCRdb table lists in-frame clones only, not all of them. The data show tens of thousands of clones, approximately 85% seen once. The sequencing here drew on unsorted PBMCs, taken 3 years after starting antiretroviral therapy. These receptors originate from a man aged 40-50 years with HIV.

In DNA form, the CDR3 reads TGTGCCAGCACCCAGAGGGTGGTCGGGGAGCTGTTTTTT. This codes for CASTQRVVGELFF. V usage is TRBV7-8 and J usage is TRBJ2-2; D perhaps matches TRBD2 (5 bases). V dropped 7 bases and J dropped 7 bases, with 13 bases sitting between them. The germline V gene encodes CDR1 SGHVS and CDR2 FQNEAQ. CDR3 length: 13 residues.

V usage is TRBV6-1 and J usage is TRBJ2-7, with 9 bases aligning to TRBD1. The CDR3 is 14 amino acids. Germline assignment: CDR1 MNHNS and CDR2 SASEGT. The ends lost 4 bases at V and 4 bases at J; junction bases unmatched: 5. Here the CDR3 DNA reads TGTGCCAGCAGTGGACAGGGGGGGGGTTACGAGCAGTACTTC. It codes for CASSGQGGGYEQYF.

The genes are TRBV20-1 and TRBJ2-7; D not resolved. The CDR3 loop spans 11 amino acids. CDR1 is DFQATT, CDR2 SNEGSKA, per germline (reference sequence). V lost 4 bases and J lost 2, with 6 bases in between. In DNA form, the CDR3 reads TGCAGTGCTACCCCCGCCTACGAGCAGTACTTC. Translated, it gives CSATPAYEQYF.

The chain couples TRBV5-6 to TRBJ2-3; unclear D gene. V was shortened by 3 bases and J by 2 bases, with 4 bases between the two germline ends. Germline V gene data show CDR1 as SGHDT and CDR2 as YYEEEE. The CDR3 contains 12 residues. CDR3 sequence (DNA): TGTGCCAGCAGCTACTACACAGATACGCAGTATTTT. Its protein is CASSYYTDTQYF. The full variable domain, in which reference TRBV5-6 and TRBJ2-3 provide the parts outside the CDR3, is DAGVTQSPTHLIKTRGQQVTLRCSPKSGHDTVSWYQQALGQGPQFIFQYYEEEERQRGNFPDRFSGHQFPNYSSELNVNALLLGDSALYLCASSYYTDTQYFGPGTRLTVL.

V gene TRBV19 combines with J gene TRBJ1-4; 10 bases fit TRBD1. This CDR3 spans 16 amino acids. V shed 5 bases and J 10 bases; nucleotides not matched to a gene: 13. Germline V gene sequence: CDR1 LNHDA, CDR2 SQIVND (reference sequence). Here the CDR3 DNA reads TGTGCCAGTAGTTTCGAATCCGGGACAGGGGTCGTAAAACTGTTTTTT. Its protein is CASSFESGTGVVKLFF.

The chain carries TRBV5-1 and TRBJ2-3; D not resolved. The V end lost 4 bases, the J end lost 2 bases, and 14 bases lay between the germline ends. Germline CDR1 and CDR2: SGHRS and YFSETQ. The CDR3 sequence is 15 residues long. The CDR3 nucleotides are TGCGCCAGCAGCCAAGACCCTACCCCCACAGATACGCAGTATTTT. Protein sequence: CASSQDPTPTDTQYF. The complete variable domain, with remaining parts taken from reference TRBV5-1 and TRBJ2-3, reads KAGVTQTPRYLIKTRGQQVTLSCSPISGHRSVSWYQQTPGQGLQFLFEYFSETQRNKGNFPGRFSGRQFSNSRSEMNVSTLELGDSALYLCASSQDPTPTDTQYFGPGTRLTVL.

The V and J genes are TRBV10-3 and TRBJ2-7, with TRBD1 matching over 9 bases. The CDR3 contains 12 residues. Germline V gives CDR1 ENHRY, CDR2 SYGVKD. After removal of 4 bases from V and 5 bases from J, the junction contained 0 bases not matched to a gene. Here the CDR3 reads CAISGTGDEQYF. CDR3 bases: TGTGCCATCAGTGGGACAGGGGACGAGCAGTACTTC.

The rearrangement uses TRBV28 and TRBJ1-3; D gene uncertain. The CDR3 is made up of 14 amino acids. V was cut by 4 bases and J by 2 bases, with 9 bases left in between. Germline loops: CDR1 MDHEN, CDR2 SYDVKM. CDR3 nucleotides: TGTGCCAGCAGTTCCGAACACCCTGGAAACACCATATATTTT. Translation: CASSSEHPGNTIYF.

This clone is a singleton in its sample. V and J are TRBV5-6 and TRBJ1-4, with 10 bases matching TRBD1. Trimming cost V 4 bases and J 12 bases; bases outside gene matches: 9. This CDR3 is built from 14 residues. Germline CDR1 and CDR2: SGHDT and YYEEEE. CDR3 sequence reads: CASSHWTGGLQLFF. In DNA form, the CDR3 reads TGTGCCAGCAGCCACTGGACAGGGGGTTTACAACTGTTTTTT.

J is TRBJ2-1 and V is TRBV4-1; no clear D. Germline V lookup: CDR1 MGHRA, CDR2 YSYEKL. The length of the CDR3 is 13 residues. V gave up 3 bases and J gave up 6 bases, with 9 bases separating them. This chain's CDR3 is CASSHWQANEQFF. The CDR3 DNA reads TGCGCCAGCAGCCATTGGCAGGCCAATGAGCAGTTCTTC.

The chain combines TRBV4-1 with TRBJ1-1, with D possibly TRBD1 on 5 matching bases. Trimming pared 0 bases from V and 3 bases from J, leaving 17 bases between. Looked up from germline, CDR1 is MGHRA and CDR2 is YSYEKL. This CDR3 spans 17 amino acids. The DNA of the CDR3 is TGCGCCAGCAGCCAAGAGTACAGGAACCTAGGGCACACTGAAGCTTTCTTT. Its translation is CASSQEYRNLGHTEAFF.

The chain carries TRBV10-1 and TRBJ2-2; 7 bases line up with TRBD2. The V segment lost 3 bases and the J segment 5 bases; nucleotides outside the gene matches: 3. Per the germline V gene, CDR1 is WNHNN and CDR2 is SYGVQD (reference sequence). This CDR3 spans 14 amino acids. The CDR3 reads CASSDQGGTGELFF. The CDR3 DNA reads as TGCGCCAGCAGTGACCAGGGAGGGACCGGGGAGCTGTTTTTT.

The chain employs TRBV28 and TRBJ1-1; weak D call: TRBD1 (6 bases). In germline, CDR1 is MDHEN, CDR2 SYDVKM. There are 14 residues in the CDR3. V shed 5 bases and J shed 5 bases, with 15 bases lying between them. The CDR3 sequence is CASSPHSGVTEAFF. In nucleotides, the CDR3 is TGTGCCAGCAGTCCACACTCAGGGGTAACTGAAGCTTTCTTT.

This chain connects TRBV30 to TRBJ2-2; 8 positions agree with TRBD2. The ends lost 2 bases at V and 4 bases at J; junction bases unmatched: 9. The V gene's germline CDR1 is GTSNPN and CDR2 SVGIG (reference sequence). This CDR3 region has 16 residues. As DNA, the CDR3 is TGTGCCTGGAGTTTACCAGGGCTAGCGGGCACCGGGGAGCTGTTTTTT. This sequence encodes CAWSLPGLAGTGELFF.

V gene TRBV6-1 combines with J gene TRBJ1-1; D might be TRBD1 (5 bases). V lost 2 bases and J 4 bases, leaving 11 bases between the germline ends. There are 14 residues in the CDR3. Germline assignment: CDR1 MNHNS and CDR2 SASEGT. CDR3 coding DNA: TGTGCCAGCAGTGAACCGGGGCTGAGCACTGAAGCTTTCTTT. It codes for CASSEPGLSTEAFF.

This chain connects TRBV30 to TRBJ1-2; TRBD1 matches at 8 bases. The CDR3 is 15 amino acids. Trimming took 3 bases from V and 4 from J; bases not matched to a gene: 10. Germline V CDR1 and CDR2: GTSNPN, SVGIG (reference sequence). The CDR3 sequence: CAWSRRGTGGYGYTF. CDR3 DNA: TGTGCCTGGAGCAGGCGAGGGACAGGCGGCTATGGCTACACCTTC.

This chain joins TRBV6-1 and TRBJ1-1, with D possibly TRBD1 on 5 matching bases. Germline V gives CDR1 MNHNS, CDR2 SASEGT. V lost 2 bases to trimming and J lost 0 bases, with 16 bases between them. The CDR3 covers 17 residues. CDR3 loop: CASSETRGARMNTEAFF. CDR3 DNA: TGTGCCAGCAGTGAAACGCGTGGGGCGAGGATGAACACTGAAGCTTTCTTT.

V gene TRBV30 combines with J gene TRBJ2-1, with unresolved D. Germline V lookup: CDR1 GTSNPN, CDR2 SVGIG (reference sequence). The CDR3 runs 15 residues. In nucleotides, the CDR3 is TGTGCTTTTATCCGGACGGGTAGGTCCTACAATGAGCAGTTCTTC. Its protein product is CAFIRTGRSYNEQFF.

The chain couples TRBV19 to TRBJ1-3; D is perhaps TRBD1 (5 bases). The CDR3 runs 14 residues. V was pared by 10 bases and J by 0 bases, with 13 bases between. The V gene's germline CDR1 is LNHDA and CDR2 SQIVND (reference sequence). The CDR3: CATQGLSSGNTIYF. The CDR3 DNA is TGTGCCACCCAGGGATTGAGCTCTGGAAACACCATATATTTT.

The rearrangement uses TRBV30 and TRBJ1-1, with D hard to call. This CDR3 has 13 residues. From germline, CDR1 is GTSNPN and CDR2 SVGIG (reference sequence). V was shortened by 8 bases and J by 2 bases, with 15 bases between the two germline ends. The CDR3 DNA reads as TGTGCCGGCGCTTCCGGGAAAAACACTGAAGCTTTCTTT. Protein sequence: CAGASGKNTEAFF.